What follows describes a single TCR beta chain. Data came from immunoSEQ multiplex PCR; TCRdb stores just in-frame clones and leaves some out. The sample has just under 150,000 clones, roughly 80% seen once. The data derive from a study of blood T cell repertoires in COVID-19. Study-wide background: Researchers got acute and convalescent COVID-19 samples from the United States, Italy and Spain. PBMCs, B-cell-depleted T cells, or T cells provided the cDNA or gDNA that made up the material.

The CDR3 loop spans 15 amino acids. Germline CDR1 and CDR2: LGHDT and YNNKEL (reference sequence). Trimming removed 1 base at V and 4 bases at J, with 13 bases between. Sequencing was done on a sample of peripheral blood. J is TRBJ1-2 and V is TRBV3-1 (or the pseudogene TRBV3-2), with a possible D match to TRBD1 (5 bases). The clonotype comes from a human donor in a cohort sampled during active COVID-19. DNA of the CDR3: TGTGCCAGCAGCCAAGGAGGGACTTCTGCCTATGGCTACACCTTC. It is translated as CASSQGGTSAYGYTF.